A single sample gave rise to the 2 T cell receptor beta chains below, sequenced in a study of T cell repertoires in cytomegalovirus infection. TCRdb processed the reads anew with MiXCR; each CDR3 protein has one entry. The table lists 250,000 to 300,000 distinct CDR3 sequences, about a quarter of them singletons, with about 14% in the top ten. Sequenced sample: PBMCs. The source of these receptors is a human donor in good health (CMV status not recorded). Some clones in this sample may be carry-over from other donors' samples.

The V gene is TRBV19, the J gene TRBJ1-1; no firm D call. CDR1 is LNHDA and CDR2 is SQIVND in the germline V gene (reference sequence). The CDR3 is 12 residues long. V lost 10 bases and J 8 bases, leaving 17 bases between the germline ends. The CDR3 DNA sequence: TGTGCCACCACCCCCGCCGCCGGCGAAGCTTTCTTT. Translating it yields CATTPAAGEAFF.

This clonotype has more than one count but fewer than ten. This sequence joins TRBV6-2 or TRBV6-3 and TRBJ1-1; possibly TRBD1 for D (5 bases). Germline assignment: CDR1 MNHEY and CDR2 SVGEGT. With 5 bases removed from V and 10 bases from J, the gap between germline ends came to 11 bases. This CDR3 has 11 amino acids. CDR3 bases: TGTGCCAGCAGTACCGGGACGGGAGCTTTCTTT. The encoded protein is CASSTGTGAFF.